This paragraph reports one TCR beta chain. Its cognate antigen has yet to be identified. Base quality data are lacking; no much larger clone is found one base away. The data are from a study of shared clonotypes between healthy human individuals (dated by TCRdb to the early 2020s). As for the study more broadly: The cohort comprised a couple of women and a few men aged 18 to 49 years. Leukapheresis yielded between about 0.94 and 8.9 billion PBMCs per donor. Blood TCR repertoires of a handful of healthy adults were deeply sequenced to estimate repertoire size and the extent of clonotype sharing between individuals. Libraries were prepared and TCR repertoires were sequenced by different laboratories using diverse techniques, in order to increase sequencing depth and limit assay-specific biases. For each donor, CD4 naive and CD4 memory were each run on three plates, CD8 naive on two plates, and CD8 memory on one plate. Overall study outcomes, separate from this receptor: Across four donors, approximately 4.6% of naive CD4, roughly 3.4% of naive CD8, around 2.5% of memory CD4, and roughly 0.4% of memory CD8 clonotypes were shared. Larger estimated clonotype richness was generally found for naive subsets than for memory subsets. Because the study included only a small number of donors, the genetic and exposure-history diversity represented was limited. Rarefaction of sorted-subset datasets indicated incomplete sequencing despite the large sequencing depth. Higher generation probabilities were observed for clonotypes shared by all four sorted-subset donors than for non-shared clonotypes. Only blood was sampled, and tissue TCR repertoires likely differ from those in blood. Based on pairwise subsampling, the degree of clonotype sharing among donors was expected to be affected by sequencing depth.

Using the deep immunoSEQ assay, TCR CDR3 regions were amplified from genomic DNA by multiplex PCR. Extracted genomic DNA from each cell subset was spread evenly across all wells of several immunoSEQ 96-well plates, with each plate serving as a replicate. Each replicate PCR for sorted subsets received around 210 ng genomic DNA, equal to roughly 29,000 T cell genomes. The purified libraries were quantified using a Qubit 3.0 fluorometer, sized with a Bioanalyzer 2100, and then quantified again using the KAPA Library Quantification kit. Every immunoSEQ 96-well plate was sequenced on a separate single-read 150-cycle Illumina NextSeq 550 flow cell. The study's own analysis went as follows. Because only junctional sequences without quality scores were contained in the immunoSEQ output, filtering matching that applied to full-length reads could not be performed. Sequences were annotated with PyIR, a Python wrapper for IgBLAST v1.9, using IMGT germline references to assign V/J genes and CDR3. Reads were filtered out if the reads had weak V/J assignments (E-value above 1e-6), no CDR3, stop codons, out-of-frame junctions, or ambiguous translated residues. A V3J clonotype was defined by an identical inferred V gene, J gene, and CDR3 amino acid sequence. Percentage overlap between repertoires was calculated by dividing the number of shared unique clonotypes by the size of the smaller repertoire. Repertoire richness was assessed with RTK rarefaction, the Chao1 estimator, and Recon v2.1 estimates of unobserved clonotypes. For all TCRbeta clonotypes obtained by the gDNA method from a few donors, generation probabilities were computed with OLGA. TCRdb stores this immuneACCESS table with in-frame sequences only. Part of the clones is absent; in the studies checked, under half of the shortfall reflects unresolved V genes, and no reason is known for the rest. V, J and clone size are those of that table, while D and trimming were read from the DNA. This sample has around 2,000,000 clones in its table, and around 95% of those were observed once. The top ten constitute 0.1% to 0.15% of the sample.

V is clipped by 1 base and J by 3 bases, and the sequence between their germline boundaries is 9 bases long. Counted from cysteine to phenylalanine, this CDR3 has 14 amino acids. The sequence is cut down to CDR3 DNA, 42 bases in frame from base 1. CDR1 and CDR2 (KGHSH, LQKENI) derive from the germline V gene. The donors were healthy, HIV-negative adults who had no recently reported acute infections or vaccinations. Only Caucasian adults living in Nashville, Tennessee, USA were represented among the donors. CD4+ T cells were enriched by magnetic negative selection, after which naive cells were positively selected on CD45RA and the negative fraction was taken as the memory subset. After blood collection by leukapheresis, PBMCs were isolated using Ficoll-Histopaque density gradient centrifugation and then cryopreserved in the vapor phase of liquid nitrogen. Purity and quantity of every magnetically sorted T cell population were checked by analytical flow cytometry. From each sorted fraction, genomic DNA was isolated and quantified by UV absorbance on a Nanodrop 2000c.

Recombination connected TRBV18 to TRBJ2-5; confidence is insufficient to name the D gene. Sequencing was performed on naive CD4+ T cells sorted from blood. Per the publication, the cell subset or site label means: CD45RA+ positively selected. The sequence was collected from a man aged 18 to 29 in good health. The CDR3 loop reads CASSPLVVKETQYF. The nucleotide sequence is given as TGTGCCAGCTCACCACTAGTGGTTAAAGAGACCCAGTACTTC.